Following are 30 T cell receptor beta chains from one sample sequenced in a study of blood T cell repertoires in COVID-19. Using immunoSEQ multiplex PCR, the repertoire was profiled, and TCRdb retains in-frame clones only, with some absent. The data show about 48,000 clones, with 77% seen just once and about 19% held by the top ten. Material: peripheral blood. Receptor source: a human donor with active or convalescent COVID-19. The donor label of this sample is uncertain.

This chain connects TRBV19 to TRBJ1-1; D is uncertain. Trimming left V 3 bases short and J 4 bases short, with 12 bases between. The CDR3 has 14 residues. Looked up from germline, CDR1 is LNHDA and CDR2 is SQIVND (reference sequence). The DNA for the CDR3 is TGTGCCAGTAGTATCACGGGTGTAGGCACTGAAGCTTTCTTT. Its protein product is CASSITGVGTEAFF.

The CDR3 sequence is CASSRAGTSVTYEQYF. CDR3 nucleotides: TGCGCCAGCAGCCGGGCCGGGACTAGCGTCACCTACGAGCAGTACTTC. The V gene is TRBV4-1, the J gene TRBJ2-7; 10 nucleotides line up with TRBD2. Trimming at V came to 4 bases and at J to 2 bases, leaving 8 bases not matched to a gene. Germline V gene lookup returns CDR1 MGHRA and CDR2 YSYEKL. The CDR3 has 16 residues.

This chain uses TRBV12-3 or TRBV12-4 with TRBJ1-5; D is perhaps TRBD1 (5 bases). CDR3 length equals 13 residues. The V gene lost 4 bases and the J gene lost 7 bases, with 11 bases spanning the gap. In DNA form, the CDR3 reads TGTGCCAGCAGTTCCAGGGAAGAGCAGCCCCAGCATTTT. Translated: CASSSREEQPQHF.

The chain has TRBV2 and TRBJ2-7; 9 bases fit TRBD1. CDR1 is SNHLY, CDR2 FYNNEI, per germline. The length of the CDR3 is 18 residues. The J segment lost 1 base and the V segment lost 6 bases, leaving 16 bases of the junction unmatched. CDR3 loop: CASSPDRGILSGSYEQYF. In DNA form, the CDR3 reads TGTGCCAGCAGCCCGGACAGGGGCATTTTAAGTGGTTCCTACGAGCAGTACTTC.

The chain joins TRBV5-1 to TRBJ2-3, with D possibly being TRBD2 (6 bases). The ends were cut back, 6 bases at V and 2 bases at J, with 16 bases in the middle. Germline V gene data show CDR1 as SGHRS and CDR2 as YFSETQ. This CDR3 has 15 residues. Written as DNA, the CDR3 is TGCGCCAGCATCGAAAGCGGGCAGACCACAGATACGCAGTATTTT. This codes for CASIESGQTTDTQYF.

This clone was detected only once. This chain uses TRBV11-2 with TRBJ2-3, with D possibly TRBD1 on 5 matching bases. Looked up from germline, CDR1 is SGHAT and CDR2 is FQNNGV. Trimming pared 1 base from V and 4 bases from J, leaving 15 bases between. This CDR3 contains 16 residues. The CDR3 is CASSLVGVRAADTQYF. The CDR3, as DNA: TGTGCCAGCAGCTTAGTAGGGGTCAGGGCGGCAGATACGCAGTATTTT.

The chain employs TRBV7-9 and TRBJ1-3; a possible D gene is TRBD1 (6 bases). Trimming took 0 bases from V and 0 from J, leaving 9 bases between them. This CDR3 has 16 amino acids. Germline CDR1 is SEHNR and CDR2 is FQNEAQ (reference sequence). CDR3 region: CASSLARGGSGNTIYF. The CDR3 DNA reads TGTGCCAGCAGCTTAGCGAGGGGGGGCTCTGGAAACACCATATATTTT.

CDR3 amino acids: CASSLISPGRVTDTQYF. The CDR3, as DNA: TGTGCCAGCAGCCTCATCTCTCCCGGGAGGGTCACAGATACGCAGTATTTT. V usage is TRBV14 and J usage is TRBJ2-3, with 8 positions matching TRBD2. The CDR3 covers 17 residues. Trimming at V came to 4 bases and at J to 2 bases, leaving 11 bases not matched to a gene. Germline CDR1 is SGHDN and CDR2 is FVKESK. Full variable domain (outside the CDR3, taken from reference TRBV14 and TRBJ2-3): EAGVTQFPSHSVIEKGQTVTLRCDPISGHDNLYWYRRVMGKEIKFLLHFVKESKQDESGMPNNRFLAERTGGTYSTLKVQPAELEDSGVYFCASSLISPGRVTDTQYFGPGTRLTVL.

The chain combines TRBV7-7 with TRBJ2-5; perhaps TRBD2 as D (6 bases). The CDR3 is 16 amino acids. CDR1 is SSHAT, CDR2 FNYEAQ, per germline (reference sequence). V was clipped by 1 base and J by 3 bases, with 15 bases between them. The DNA of the CDR3 is TGTGCCAGCAGCTTAGTTGGTGGTCGCGGGGAAGAGACCCAGTACTTC. It yields the protein CASSLVGGRGEETQYF.

In this sample, this clone turned up a few times. The J gene is TRBJ1-2, the V gene TRBV30, with D maybe TRBD1 (5 bases). CDR3 length: 13 amino acids. Trimming removed 0 bases at V and 4 bases at J, with 9 bases between. Germline values: CDR1 GTSNPN, CDR2 SVGIG (reference sequence). The CDR3 sequence is CAWSVQAGYGYTF. The CDR3 DNA follows: TGTGCCTGGAGTGTACAGGCAGGCTATGGCTACACCTTC.

V and J are TRBV29-1 and TRBJ1-2; D remains unclear. This CDR3 has 10 residues. In germline, CDR1 is SQVTM, CDR2 ANQGSEA. V lost 3 bases to trimming and J lost 6 bases, with 5 bases between them. The CDR3 bases are TGCAGCGTTGACGGTGATGGCTACACCTTC. It translates to CSVDGDGYTF.

J is TRBJ2-1 and V is TRBV6-1, with a weak D call TRBD1 (5 bases). The CDR3 contains 14 residues. CDR1 and CDR2 from the germline V gene are MNHNS and SASEGT. Trimming pared 3 bases from V and 4 bases from J, leaving 10 bases between. The CDR3 protein is CASSEGLEYNEQFF. CDR3 nucleotides: TGTGCCAGCAGTGAGGGGCTAGAATACAATGAGCAGTTCTTC.

V usage is TRBV4-1 and J usage is TRBJ2-7; 12 nucleotides match TRBD2. The J segment lost 0 bases and the V segment lost 1 base, leaving 4 bases of the junction unmatched. This CDR3 is built from 17 residues. The V gene's germline CDR1 is MGHRA and CDR2 YSYEKL. Here the CDR3 reads CASSQVLTSGSSYEQYF. The CDR3, as DNA: TGCGCCAGCAGCCAAGTTCTGACTAGCGGGAGCTCCTACGAGCAGTACTTC.

The chain uses TRBV5-4 and TRBJ2-3; 7 nucleotides align to TRBD1. Per germline, CDR1 SGHNT and CDR2 YYREEE (reference sequence). This CDR3 comprises 15 residues. With 4 bases clipped from V and 2 bases from J, the junction kept 7 bases outside the gene matches. CDR3 sequence: CASSRTGLHTDTQYF. The DNA for the CDR3 is TGTGCCAGCAGCCGGACAGGCCTACACACAGATACGCAGTATTTT.

The chain links TRBV11-2 to TRBJ2-2; D is ambiguous. The CDR3 sequence is 15 residues long. Germline-derived CDR1 and CDR2 are SGHAT and FQNNGV. The V gene lost 1 base and the J gene lost 2 bases, with 8 bases spanning the gap. CDR3 in amino acids: CASSLVITNTGELFF. CDR3 coding DNA: TGTGCCAGCAGCTTAGTCATAACTAACACCGGGGAGCTGTTTTTT.

The chain uses TRBV9 and TRBJ1-1, with D hard to call. The V gene's germline CDR1 is SGDLS and CDR2 YYNGEE. V gave up 1 base and J gave up 3 bases, with 7 bases separating them. The CDR3 totals 13 residues. The CDR3 region has the DNA TGTGCCAGCAGCGTACAGCGGGACACTGAAGCTTTCTTT. Translated, it gives CASSVQRDTEAFF.

The chain employs TRBV4-1 and TRBJ2-7; 9 bases agree with TRBD2. The germline CDR1 and CDR2 sequences are MGHRA and YSYEKL. The CDR3 loop spans 14 amino acids. V was clipped by 3 bases and J by 3 bases; unmatched bases: 3. CDR3 sequence reads: CASSHSTSGYEQYF. In DNA form, the CDR3 reads TGCGCCAGCAGCCATTCGACTAGCGGCTACGAGCAGTACTTC.

The chain uses TRBV12-3 or TRBV12-4 and TRBJ2-1; D possibly corresponds to TRBD2 (6 bases). CDR3 length equals 13 residues. V was clipped by 3 bases and J by 7 bases, with 10 bases between them. CDR3 residues: CASSFGGVNEQFF. The CDR3 DNA reads TGTGCCAGCAGTTTCGGGGGAGTGAATGAGCAGTTCTTC.

This chain joins TRBV28 and TRBJ2-5; D may be TRBD2 (6 bases). Germline V gives CDR1 MDHEN, CDR2 SYDVKM. V was clipped by 8 bases and J by 7 bases, with 26 bases between them. This CDR3 is 16 amino acids long. In nucleotides, the CDR3 is TGTGCCAGCCCCATTCGTACGGGAGTACGGCCGGGGACCCAGTACTTC. As protein: CASPIRTGVRPGTQYF. The entire variable domain, with the rest obtained from reference TRBV28 and TRBJ2-5, is as follows: DVKVTQSSRYLVKRTGEKVFLECVQDMDHENMFWYRQDPGLGLRLIYFSYDVKMKEKGDIPEGYSVSREKKERFSLILESASTNQTSMYLCASPIRTGVRPGTQYFGPGTRLLVL.

The gene calls are TRBV7-2 and TRBJ2-7; the match to TRBD2 covers 9 bases. From germline, CDR1 is SGHTA and CDR2 FQGNSA. V lost 3 bases to trimming and J lost 7 bases; unmatched junction nucleotides: 10. The CDR3 runs to 15 residues. CDR3 loop: CASSFSGSAGREQYF. CDR3 DNA sequence: TGTGCCAGCAGCTTTAGCGGGAGTGCAGGAAGAGAGCAGTACTTC.

The rearrangement uses TRBV3-1 (or the pseudogene TRBV3-2) and TRBJ2-3, with TRBD1 identical over 12 bases. After removal of 4 bases from V and 4 bases from J, the junction contained 6 bases not matched to a gene. This CDR3 is built from 16 residues. Germline lookup yields CDR1 LGHDT and CDR2 YNNKEL (reference sequence). The chain's CDR3 is CASSLGTGGISDTQYF. The CDR3 DNA is TGTGCCAGCAGCCTGGGGACAGGGGGCATTTCAGATACGCAGTATTTT.

The chain joins TRBV6-1 to TRBJ2-5; a weak D match, TRBD2 (5 bases). The CDR3 has 14 residues. V was clipped by 2 bases and J by 5 bases, with 12 bases between them. CDR1 MNHNS and CDR2 SASEGT come from the germline V gene. The CDR3 sequence: CASSEIGRDETQYF. As DNA, the CDR3 is TGTGCCAGCAGTGAAATTGGGAGAGACGAGACCCAGTACTTC.

The chain combines TRBV4-2 with TRBJ1-4; 9 bases align to TRBD1. J was trimmed by 7 bases and V by 1 base; bases with no gene match: 1. Germline V gives CDR1 LGHNA, CDR2 YNFKEQ. The CDR3 consists of 14 residues. CDR3 DNA: TGTGCCAGCAGCCAAGGGGACAGGGTTGAAAAACTGTTTTTT. This encodes CASSQGDRVEKLFF.

In its sample, this clone was seen a few times. V gene TRBV4-1 combines with J gene TRBJ1-5; TRBD1 aligns across 8 bases. The CDR3 has 14 residues. Per the germline V gene, CDR1 is MGHRA and CDR2 is YSYEKL. V was clipped by 5 bases and J by 2 bases; unmatched bases: 2. The CDR3, as DNA: TGCGCCAGCAGCGACAGGGGACGCAATCAGCCCCAGCATTTT. Residues: CASSDRGRNQPQHF.

The chain is built from TRBV11-1 and TRBJ2-1; TRBD1 matches at 10 bases. This CDR3 region has 16 residues. Germline V gene sequence: CDR1 SGHAT, CDR2 FQDESV (reference sequence). The trim removed 4 bases at V and 5 bases at J, leaving 8 bases unmatched. As DNA, the CDR3 is TGTGCCAGCAGCTCCCGGGAGGGGACAGGGGACAATGAGCAGTTCTTC. It specifies CASSSREGTGDNEQFF.

The chain uses TRBV5-5 and TRBJ2-1; 9 bases map to TRBD1. Per germline, CDR1 SGHKS and CDR2 YYEKEE (reference sequence). V trimming: 3 bases; J trimming: 9 bases; junction bases outside the gene matches: 13. This CDR3 has 16 amino acids. CDR3 region: CASSSGPGQGGSEQFF. As DNA, the CDR3 is TGTGCCAGCAGCTCGGGCCCGGGACAGGGAGGCAGTGAGCAGTTCTTC.

The chain employs TRBV6-5 and TRBJ2-7; 9 positions agree with TRBD1. This CDR3 is built from 15 residues. Trimming took 6 bases from V and 1 from J; bases not matched to a gene: 7. In germline, CDR1 is MNHEY, CDR2 SVGAGI. The CDR3 bases are TGTGCCAGCAGCCTTACAGGGGGCCTATCCTACGAGCAGTACTTC. This sequence encodes CASSLTGGLSYEQYF.

The chain links TRBV5-1 to TRBJ1-2; 8 positions match TRBD1. Germline assignment: CDR1 SGHRS and CDR2 YFSETQ. V was clipped by 2 bases and J by 6 bases; unmatched bases: 9. CDR3 length equals 15 residues. The CDR3 is CASSLSGQENDGYTF. The CDR3 bases are TGCGCCAGCAGCTTATCGGGACAGGAAAACGATGGCTACACCTTC. Full variable domain (remainder filled in from reference TRBV5-1 and TRBJ1-2): KAGVTQTPRYLIKTRGQQVTLSCSPISGHRSVSWYQQTPGQGLQFLFEYFSETQRNKGNFPGRFSGRQFSNSRSEMNVSTLELGDSALYLCASSLSGQENDGYTFGSGTRLTVV.

The chain links TRBV7-3 to TRBJ2-3, with D possibly TRBD2 on 6 matching bases. V was trimmed by 1 base and J by 3 bases, leaving 17 bases between them. Germline CDR1 is SGHTA and CDR2 is FQGTGA. The CDR3 is 17 residues long. This chain's CDR3 is CASSLNYGSSETDTQYF. CDR3 nucleotides: TGTGCCAGCAGCTTAAATTACGGGAGTAGCGAGACAGATACGCAGTATTTT.

The chain employs TRBV6-4 and TRBJ1-5; D is unresolved. Germline CDR1 MRHNA, CDR2 SNTAGT. The CDR3 has 13 amino acids. Trimming left V 8 bases short and J 1 base short, with 9 bases between. The CDR3 loop is CASPFGSNQPQHF. For the CDR3, the DNA is TGTGCCAGCCCTTTCGGGAGCAATCAGCCCCAGCATTTT.